This T cell receptor beta chain is from a study of blood T cell repertoires in COVID-19. V lost 3 bases and J lost 4; bases outside the gene matches: 4. The CDR3 consists of 14 residues. Germline CDR1 reads SGHTA; CDR2 reads FQGNSA. Authors' methods: Researchers report that nucleated cell counts were estimated from reference gene primer amplification. TCRdb's table, derived via immunoSEQ multiplex PCR, lists solely in-frame clones and lacks some. D and trimming were read from the DNA, whereas the V and J calls and clone size are those reported in that table. Here the sample spans 90,000 to 150,000 clones, approximately 80% being singletons.

Sequenced: peripheral blood. This rearrangement joins TRBV7-2 to TRBJ1-2, with 8 bases that match TRBD1. The clonotype was recovered from an elderly woman with acute or convalescent COVID-19. CDR3 nucleotides: TGTGCCAGCAGCTTGGGACAGGTTACCTATGGCTACACCTTC. This encodes CASSLGQVTYGYTF.